Shown below are 5 T cell receptor beta chains from a single sample sequenced in a study of patients and donors after allogeneic stem cell transplantation. TCRdb re-called the RT-PCR reads with MiXCR, one entry per CDR3 protein. The table records about 200,000 distinct CDR3 sequences, 38% of them present only once. The sequenced sample consisted of blood, either unsorted or a sorted T cell fraction (not recorded which). The receptors come from a human donor who was either an allogeneic HSCT recipient or a stem cell or donor lymphocyte infusion donor (not recorded which). It is not recorded whose cells these are; they may come from a transplant donor.

This chain joins TRBV7-9 and TRBJ2-2; D is unresolved. Between the trimmed V and J ends, which lost 4 bases and 5 bases, there was a span of 17 bases. The CDR3 spans 16 residues. Per germline, CDR1 SEHNR and CDR2 FQNEAQ (reference sequence). The CDR3 bases are TGTGCCAGCAGCTACCCCTCTATGTTTCGGACCGGGGAGCTGTTTTTT. This gives the protein CASSYPSMFRTGELFF.

V usage is TRBV6-1 and J usage is TRBJ1-5; possible D gene TRBD1, 5 bases. CDR1 and CDR2 from the germline V gene are MNHNS and SASEGT. V lost 7 bases, J lost 2 bases, and 15 bases lay in between. The CDR3 is made up of 15 amino acids. The CDR3 here is CASTPPVGGNQPQHF. As DNA, the CDR3 is TGTGCCAGCACCCCCCCTGTGGGGGGCAATCAGCCCCAGCATTTT.

V is TRBV5-1 and J is TRBJ1-4; no clear D gene. The V and J ends lost 4 bases and 4 bases respectively, with 11 bases between them. The CDR3 consists of 14 residues. Germline-derived CDR1 and CDR2 are SGHRS and YFSETQ. The CDR3 DNA reads TGCGCCAGCAGCCCATCTGGGAATAATGAAAAACTGTTTTTT. Its protein product is CASSPSGNNEKLFF.

The chain links TRBV29-1 to TRBJ1-2; no definite D call. The CDR3 sequence is 12 residues long. Germline CDR1 SQVTM, CDR2 ANQGSEA. Trimming left V 5 bases short and J 0 bases short, with 7 bases between. CDR3 amino acids: CSVLSTNYGYTF. As DNA, the CDR3 is TGCAGCGTTCTATCAACTAACTATGGCTACACCTTC.

The V call is TRBV28, the J call TRBJ2-7; either TRBD1 or TRBD2 may fit D (5 bases each). With 3 bases removed from V and 0 bases from J, the gap between germline ends came to 12 bases. Per germline, CDR1 MDHEN and CDR2 SYDVKM. This CDR3 is built from 15 residues. The CDR3 DNA reads as TGTGCCAGCAGTTTTTCTCGGGGCAGCTCCTACGAGCAGTACTTC. It specifies CASSFSRGSSYEQYF.